The entry that follows covers one TCR beta chain sequence. Its matching antigen is unknown. Sequencing of TCR beta drew on CD8+ and CD4+ T cells from blood. This sample was included in a study of CD8 T cells in Susac syndrome. Across the study: The Susac syndrome patients that were sequenced included five or six with active disease and under 10 in remission.

Points from the study as a whole: The total CD8+ repertoires yielded sixteen Susac-specific public clones and the CD8+ TEMRA repertoires yielded about five.

An input of roughly 0.5 to 1 ug of RNA was subjected to reverse transcription using random hexamers. immunoSEQ multiplex PCR amplified TCR beta CDR3 across 54 Vbeta, 13 Jbeta. TCRdb re-called the immunoSEQ multiplex PCR reads with MiXCR, one entry per CDR3 protein. The table shows some 100,000 distinct CDR3 sequences, with around 95% occurring only once. Trimming stripped 6 bases from V and 1 base from J, with 15 bases between. Per the germline V gene, CDR1 is SGHAT and CDR2 is FQNNGV. This CDR3 has 15 amino acids. The V call is TRBV11-2, the J call TRBJ1-1; D not certain. The source material was CD8+ T cells from PBMCs. The source is a human donor with Susac syndrome. CDR3 DNA sequence: TGTGCCAGCAGACATCCCATGTCATCGAACACTGAAGCTTTCTTT. Translating it yields CASRHPMSSNTEAFF.